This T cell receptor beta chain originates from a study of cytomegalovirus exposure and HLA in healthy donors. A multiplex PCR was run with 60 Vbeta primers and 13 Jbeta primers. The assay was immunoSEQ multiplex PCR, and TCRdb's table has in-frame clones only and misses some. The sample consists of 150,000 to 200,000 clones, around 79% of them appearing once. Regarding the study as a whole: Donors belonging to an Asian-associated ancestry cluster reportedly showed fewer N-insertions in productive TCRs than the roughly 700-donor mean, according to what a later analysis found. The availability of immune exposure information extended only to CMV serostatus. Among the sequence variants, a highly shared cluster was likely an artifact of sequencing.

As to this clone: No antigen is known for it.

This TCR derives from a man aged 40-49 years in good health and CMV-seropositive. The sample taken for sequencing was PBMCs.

CDR3 region: CSATQTGVYTF. The CDR3 bases are TGCAGTGCTACCCAAACGGGAGTCTACACCTTC. V and J are TRBV20-1 and TRBJ1-2; D is unclear. This CDR3 is 11 amino acids long. Germline V gene data show CDR1 as DFQATT and CDR2 as SNEGSKA (reference sequence). V shed 4 bases and J shed 10 bases, with 13 bases lying between them.